A single sample gave rise to the 27 T cell receptor beta chains below, sequenced in a study of OX40 agonist ivuxolimab in advanced cancers. TCRdb keeps only in-frame clones here, not all; method: immunoSEQ multiplex PCR. The sample carries over 40,000 clones, almost 90% recorded once. The material sequenced was CD4+ or CD8+ T cells sorted from blood, taken in a trial of the OX40 agonist ivuxolimab. Receptor source: an adult with an advanced solid tumor such as melanoma, head and neck, liver or kidney cancer.

The chain combines TRBV5-1 with TRBJ2-7, with 9 bases fitting TRBD1. Trimming at V came to 3 bases and at J to 3 bases, leaving 10 bases not matched to a gene. Germline CDR1 reads SGHRS; CDR2 reads YFSETQ. The CDR3 contains 16 residues. For the CDR3, the DNA is TGCGCCAGCAGCTCCCTGGACAGGGGAGGGAACTACGAGCAGTACTTC. It specifies CASSSLDRGGNYEQYF.

The V call is TRBV28, the J call TRBJ1-4; D not resolved. From germline, CDR1 is MDHEN and CDR2 SYDVKM. V dropped 6 bases and J dropped 8 bases, with 4 bases sitting between them. This CDR3 region has 10 residues. CDR3 protein: CASRREKLFF. The CDR3 DNA follows: TGTGCCAGCAGGAGGGAAAAACTGTTTTTT.

V gene TRBV5-4 combines with J gene TRBJ2-5; 9 bases line up with TRBD1. The CDR3 is 16 residues long. Germline values: CDR1 SGHNT, CDR2 YYREEE (reference sequence). The trim removed 0 bases at V and 0 bases at J, leaving 3 bases unmatched. CDR3 nucleotide sequence: TGTGCCAGCAGCTTGGGGGACAGGGTCTACCAAGAGACCCAGTACTTC. Translating it yields CASSLGDRVYQETQYF.

The V gene is TRBV10-3, the J gene TRBJ2-7, with 11 bases fitting TRBD2. After removal of 6 bases from V and 2 bases from J, the junction contained 12 bases not matched to a gene. Germline V CDR1 and CDR2: ENHRY, SYGVKD. The CDR3 consists of 17 residues. The CDR3 spells CAIRNAGLAGGTYEQYF. CDR3 bases: TGTGCCATCAGGAACGCGGGGCTAGCGGGAGGAACCTACGAGCAGTACTTC.

This rearrangement joins TRBV30 to TRBJ2-3, with 12 bases that match TRBD2. Trimming cost V 2 bases and J 2 bases; bases outside gene matches: 5. Germline V gene data show CDR1 as GTSNPN and CDR2 as SVGIG (reference sequence). This CDR3 has 16 residues. The CDR3 reads CAWSFRTSGVTDTQYF. The CDR3 DNA sequence: TGTGCCTGGAGTTTCCGGACTAGCGGGGTCACAGATACGCAGTATTTT.

This clone appeared a single time. The V gene is TRBV19, the J gene TRBJ1-1; 7 positions agree with TRBD1. The CDR3 has 18 residues. V was pared by 7 bases and J by 3 bases, with 20 bases of the junction left unmatched. CDR1 is LNHDA and CDR2 is SQIVND in the germline V gene (reference sequence). The CDR3: CASKSYFTPTGADTEAFF. The CDR3 nucleotides read TGTGCCAGTAAATCCTACTTTACCCCCACAGGGGCGGACACTGAAGCTTTCTTT.

The chain recombines TRBV5-4 with TRBJ2-5; 8 bases fit TRBD2. The CDR3 covers 15 residues. Germline V lookup: CDR1 SGHNT, CDR2 YYREEE (reference sequence). V shed 0 bases and J 1 base; nucleotides not matched to a gene: 2. CDR3: CASSLAGGSQETQYF. For the CDR3, the DNA is TGTGCCAGCAGCTTGGCGGGGGGGAGCCAAGAGACCCAGTACTTC.

The table lists this clone with a count of one. The chain couples TRBV5-4 to TRBJ1-3, with D unresolved. In germline, CDR1 is SGHNT, CDR2 YYREEE (reference sequence). V was trimmed by 7 bases and J by 2 bases, leaving 7 bases between them. This CDR3 comprises 12 residues. The CDR3 region is CASGTPGNTIYF. CDR3 nucleotide sequence: TGTGCCAGCGGCACGCCTGGAAACACCATATATTTT. The full variable domain, in which reference TRBV5-4 and TRBJ1-3 provide the parts outside the CDR3, is ETGVTQSPTHLIKTRGQQVTLRCSSQSGHNTVSWYQQALGQGPQFIFQYYREEENGRGNFPPRFSGLQFPNYSSELNVNALELDDSALYLCASGTPGNTIYFGEGSWLTVV.

The V and J genes are TRBV9 and TRBJ1-6; D not resolved. Germline lookup yields CDR1 SGDLS and CDR2 YYNGEE. Trimming removed 3 bases at V and 7 bases at J, with 8 bases between. CDR3 length equals 13 residues. The CDR3 here is CASSADTNSPLHF. The CDR3 DNA reads as TGTGCCAGCAGCGCCGATACCAATTCACCCCTCCACTTT.

V gene TRBV19 combines with J gene TRBJ2-7; 7 nucleotides agree with TRBD1. This CDR3 is 16 amino acids long. Germline assignment: CDR1 LNHDA and CDR2 SQIVND (reference sequence). With V trimmed by 5 bases and J by 1 base, 11 bases remained unmatched. Here the CDR3 DNA reads TGTGCCAGTAGTCCCGGGACAGCCTTGGGGTCCTACGAGCAGTACTTC. It codes for CASSPGTALGSYEQYF.

About this clone itself: The sample has other DNA sequences that encode this CDR3 too. The V and J genes are TRBV5-8 and TRBJ1-5, with D hard to call. This CDR3 has 14 amino acids. Germline CDR1 SGHTS, CDR2 YDEGEE. The ends were cut back, 1 base at V and 3 bases at J, with 8 bases in the middle. DNA of the CDR3: TGTGCCAGCAGCTTGTCACTGAACAATCAGCCCCAGCATTTT. This translates into CASSLSLNNQPQHF.

The J gene is TRBJ2-1, the V gene TRBV11-2, with a possible D match to TRBD2 (6 bases). CDR1 and CDR2 (germline): SGHAT, FQNNGV. The CDR3 extends over 13 amino acids. Deletions cut 7 bases from V and 8 bases from J, with 15 bases between. The CDR3 region has the DNA TGTGCCAGCACCCCCGGGTGGGGGGATGAGCAGTTCTTC. The encoded protein is CASTPGWGDEQFF.

This clone has only a few counts. For the CDR3, the DNA is TGTGCCAGCAGCCGTGACAGGGGGTGGTCTGGAAACACCATATATTTT. This translates into CASSRDRGWSGNTIYF. V gene TRBV5-7 combines with J gene TRBJ1-3; 9 positions agree with TRBD1. TRBV5-7 is noted as an ORF with a role that remains uncertain. V shed 4 bases, J shed 1 base, and the junction held 6 bases outside the gene matches. The length of the CDR3 is 16 residues.

The rearrangement joins TRBV10-1 to TRBJ1-1, with 7 bases that match TRBD1. The ends lost 10 bases at V and 0 bases at J; junction bases unmatched: 5. The CDR3 is made up of 13 amino acids. Germline values: CDR1 WNHNN, CDR2 SYGVQD (reference sequence). As DNA, the CDR3 is TGCGCCACCCGGGACAGCATGAACACTGAAGCTTTCTTT. Translation: CATRDSMNTEAFF.

The chain carries TRBV19 and TRBJ1-3, with unresolved D. V lost 8 bases and J 2 bases, leaving 7 bases between the germline ends. Germline V gives CDR1 LNHDA, CDR2 SQIVND (reference sequence). The CDR3 length is 12 residues. DNA for the CDR3: TGTGCCAGTTTTCGAGCTGGAAACACCATATATTTT. This translates into CASFRAGNTIYF.

The chain has TRBV19 and TRBJ2-1; TRBD1 is a possible D gene (6 bases). V shed 0 bases and J shed 9 bases, with 24 bases lying between them. Germline V gene lookup returns CDR1 LNHDA and CDR2 SQIVND (reference sequence). The CDR3 length is 18 residues. The CDR3, as DNA: TGTGCCAGTAGTATAGATCAACTAGTAGGGACAATCAGGCGTGAGCAGTTCTTC. Translated, it gives CASSIDQLVGTIRREQFF.

This chain uses TRBV2 with TRBJ1-5; D ambiguous. Trimming removed 1 base at V and 3 bases at J, with 13 bases between. Germline assignment: CDR1 SNHLY and CDR2 FYNNEI. The CDR3 totals 16 residues. This CDR3 is CASSEDYSRDNQPQHF. The CDR3 bases are TGTGCCAGCAGTGAAGATTACTCCCGGGACAATCAGCCCCAGCATTTT. Drawing the rest from reference TRBV2 and TRBJ1-5, the complete variable domain is EPEVTQTPSHQVTQMGQEVILRCVPISNHLYFYWYRQILGQKVEFLVSFYNNEISEKSEIFDDQFSVERPDGSNFTLKIRSTKLEDSAMYFCASSEDYSRDNQPQHFGDGTRLSIL.

This chain joins TRBV5-1 and TRBJ1-6; possible D gene TRBD1, 6 bases. V lost 9 bases, J lost 2 bases, and 15 bases lay in between. The length of the CDR3 is 15 residues. CDR1 is SGHRS, CDR2 YFSETQ, per germline. The CDR3 reads CATRKGEAYNSPLHF. CDR3 nucleotide sequence: TGCGCCACACGCAAGGGGGAGGCCTATAATTCACCCCTCCACTTT.

The chain employs TRBV29-1 and TRBJ2-1, with TRBD2 matching over 7 bases. Germline lookup yields CDR1 SQVTM and CDR2 ANQGSEA. J was trimmed by 8 bases and V by 1 base; bases with no gene match: 8. The CDR3 spans 14 residues. CDR3 nucleotide sequence: TGCAGCGTTGAAGGCGGGAGAGGCGTGGATGAGCAGTTCTTC. It yields the protein CSVEGGRGVDEQFF.

This clone came up once. V is TRBV28 and J is TRBJ2-7; TRBD2 is a possible D gene (5 bases). Germline V gene data show CDR1 as MDHEN and CDR2 as SYDVKM. The CDR3 is made up of 14 amino acids. Trimming took off 10 bases at V and 4 bases at J, with 20 bases between the two ends. Written as DNA, the CDR3 is TGTGCCACCATAAATGGAGGCAGGACGTACGAGCAGTACTTC. It encodes CATINGGRTYEQYF.

This clone has just one count. The V call is TRBV27, the J call TRBJ2-5, with D tentatively TRBD1 (5 bases). V lost 6 bases and J 2 bases, leaving 7 bases between the germline ends. CDR1 is MNHEY, CDR2 SMNVEV, per germline (reference sequence). The CDR3 length is 12 residues. The CDR3 DNA is TGTGCCAGCAGGGGGCAGCAAGAGACCCAGTACTTC. Amino acid sequence: CASRGQQETQYF.

The chain combines TRBV7-8 with TRBJ1-3, with TRBD1 identical over 7 bases. This CDR3 comprises 17 residues. Per the germline V gene, CDR1 is SGHVS and CDR2 is FQNEAQ. V lost 5 bases, J lost 0 bases, and 10 bases stayed unmatched. This CDR3 reads CASSPPGQLSSGNTIYF. In DNA form, the CDR3 reads TGTGCCAGCAGCCCACCGGGACAGTTAAGCTCTGGAAACACCATATATTTT.

V is TRBV10-3 and J is TRBJ2-1; no clear D gene. V lost 5 bases to trimming and J lost 8 bases, with 19 bases between them. The CDR3 covers 15 residues. Per the germline V gene, CDR1 is ENHRY and CDR2 is SYGVKD. The CDR3 DNA sequence: TGTGCCATCAGTCCCTTAGGGCACGGACGGGATGAGCAGTTCTTC. Translating gives CAISPLGHGRDEQFF.

This clone came up once. The chain couples TRBV6-5 to TRBJ2-7; 8 nucleotides match TRBD1. There are 14 residues in the CDR3. Trimming took 6 bases from V and 4 from J; bases not matched to a gene: 8. Germline V gene sequence: CDR1 MNHEY, CDR2 SVGAGI. The CDR3 spells CASSLGDRLYEQYF. The CDR3 nucleotides read TGTGCCAGCAGCCTTGGGGACAGGTTATACGAGCAGTACTTC.

The chain employs TRBV7-2 and TRBJ1-2, with TRBD1 identical over 10 bases. This CDR3 contains 12 residues. Germline assignment: CDR1 SGHTA and CDR2 FQGNSA. V lost 6 bases, J lost 6 bases, and 1 base stayed unmatched. The CDR3 here is CASRDRGDGYTF. The CDR3 DNA sequence: TGTGCCAGCAGGGACAGGGGGGATGGCTACACCTTC. Full variable domain (rest looked up from reference TRBV7-2 and TRBJ1-2): GAGVSQSPSNKVTEKGKDVELRCDPISGHTALYWYRQSLGQGLEFLIYFQGNSAPDKSGLPSDRFSAERTGGSVSTLTIQRTQQEDSAVYLCASRDRGDGYTFGSGTRLTVV.

The CDR3 sequence is CASSAGQGRYYGYTF. CDR3 in DNA: TGTGCCAGCAGTGCAGGACAGGGCCGCTACTATGGCTACACCTTC. This chain connects TRBV6-4 to TRBJ1-2; TRBD1 aligns across 8 bases. Germline CDR1 and CDR2: MRHNA and SNTAGT. The CDR3 length is 15 residues. Trimming removed 4 bases from V and 3 bases from J; junction bases left unmatched: 7.

This clone was counted a few times. This chain uses TRBV19 with TRBJ1-1; possibly TRBD1 for D (5 bases). This CDR3 spans 14 amino acids. With 2 bases removed from V and 4 bases from J, the gap between germline ends came to 11 bases. The germline V gene encodes CDR1 LNHDA and CDR2 SQIVND (reference sequence). CDR3 sequence (DNA): TGTGCCAGTAGTATAAATAGGGGCGGCACTGAAGCTTTCTTT. Protein sequence: CASSINRGGTEAFF.